These T cell receptor beta chains were read from a single sample in a study of monozygotic twins with inflammatory bowel disease. TCRdb re-analyzed the 5' RACE reads; it lists each CDR3 protein once, without DNA. The repertoire table contains more than 350,000 distinct CDR3 sequences. The sample consisted of blood. These receptors all stem from a human donor with ulcerative colitis or Crohn's disease, or a healthy co-twin of an affected twin (not recorded which). Each CDR3 is given with its conserved first and last residue. Each record gives: J gene, V gene, CDR3 protein.

J gene: TRBJ2-3; V gene: TRBV20-1; CDR3 protein: CSAPSGGATDTQYF
J gene: TRBJ2-7; V gene: TRBV10-3; CDR3 protein: CAISQTNYEQYF
J gene: TRBJ1-6; V gene: TRBV20-1; CDR3 protein: CSADQGSYNSPLHF
J gene: TRBJ2-3; V gene: TRBV29-1; CDR3 protein: CSVGRASGGTDTQYF
J gene: TRBJ2-1; V gene: TRBV7-3; CDR3 protein: CASSFSGGAHYNEQFF
J gene: TRBJ2-5; V gene: TRBV20-1; CDR3 protein: CSARRGSGSQETQYF
J gene: TRBJ2-7; V gene: TRBV4-3; CDR3 protein: CASSQVGGRKNEQYF
J gene: TRBJ2-6; V gene: TRBV18; CDR3 protein: CASSPRIRADGANVLTF
J gene: TRBJ2-1; V gene: TRBV28; CDR3 protein: CASSLSASGTYNEQFF
J gene: TRBJ2-1; V gene: TRBV28; CDR3 protein: CASSFYRGYHYDNEQFF
J gene: TRBJ1-2; V gene: TRBV29-1; CDR3 protein: CSVEDLSDSYGYTF